This T cell receptor (beta chain) was recorded in a study of OX40 agonist ivuxolimab in advanced cancers. Study-wide background: Each patient was given ivuxolimab into a vein every 2 weeks, at 0.01 to 10 mg/kg. Study-wide results and caveats: Circulating CD4+ and CD8+ T cells showed clonal expansion by week 6 at 0.1 to 3.0 mg/kg. Low normalized T-cell clonal expansion was also seen in some nonresponders.

Sequencing was performed with immunoSEQ multiplex PCR; in TCRdb, only in-frame clones are kept and a portion is missing. The data hold tens of thousands of clones, with about 81% observed a single time. Per germline, CDR1 MNHEY and CDR2 SMNVEV (reference sequence). The CDR3 has 17 residues. Trimming removed 6 bases from V and 7 bases from J, with 25 bases in between. As to this clone: Its specificity is unknown.

This sequence was found in an adult with an advanced solid tumor such as melanoma, head and neck, liver or kidney cancer. This sequence joins TRBV27 and TRBJ2-1, with D unclear. The source was CD4+ or CD8+ T cells sorted from blood, collected in a trial of the OX40 agonist ivuxolimab. The CDR3 DNA reads TGTGCCAGCAGACCTCTGGTGGACCTCCTCTCGAGTAATGAGCAGTTCTTC. Its translation is CASRPLVDLLSSNEQFF.